The clone carrying this T cell receptor (beta chain) was detected a few times. What it binds is unknown. The CDR3 spans 19 residues. Germline trimming cut 2 bases from V and 5 bases from J; bases unmatched to any gene: 13. Germline lookup yields CDR1 MNHEY and CDR2 SVGAGI. Investigators took about 9.4 milliliters of peripheral blood from every donor. Isolation per sample recovered at least 6 million PBMCs. The data are from a study of blood T cells in healthy people across ages. General study results and limits: Measured against age, TCR beta diversity per million T cells decreased in a roughly linear manner.

The authors ran a second PCR of 7 to 11 cycles using a sample-barcoded 5' primer and a J-beta primer mix. TCRdb reprocessed the 5' RACE reads via MiXCR and lists one record per CDR3 protein. Of approximately 1,700,000 distinct CDR3 sequences in the sample, about two fifths are singletons; the top ten hold 20% to 25%. This receptor was identified in a human donor in good health. The J gene is TRBJ2-5, the V gene TRBV6-5; 14 nucleotides line up with TRBD2. The sequencing sample was made of blood. This CDR3 is CASSYTTSGGAIVSETQYF. CDR3 bases: TGTGCCAGCAGTTACACGACTAGCGGGGGGGCCATAGTATCCGAGACCCAGTACTTC.